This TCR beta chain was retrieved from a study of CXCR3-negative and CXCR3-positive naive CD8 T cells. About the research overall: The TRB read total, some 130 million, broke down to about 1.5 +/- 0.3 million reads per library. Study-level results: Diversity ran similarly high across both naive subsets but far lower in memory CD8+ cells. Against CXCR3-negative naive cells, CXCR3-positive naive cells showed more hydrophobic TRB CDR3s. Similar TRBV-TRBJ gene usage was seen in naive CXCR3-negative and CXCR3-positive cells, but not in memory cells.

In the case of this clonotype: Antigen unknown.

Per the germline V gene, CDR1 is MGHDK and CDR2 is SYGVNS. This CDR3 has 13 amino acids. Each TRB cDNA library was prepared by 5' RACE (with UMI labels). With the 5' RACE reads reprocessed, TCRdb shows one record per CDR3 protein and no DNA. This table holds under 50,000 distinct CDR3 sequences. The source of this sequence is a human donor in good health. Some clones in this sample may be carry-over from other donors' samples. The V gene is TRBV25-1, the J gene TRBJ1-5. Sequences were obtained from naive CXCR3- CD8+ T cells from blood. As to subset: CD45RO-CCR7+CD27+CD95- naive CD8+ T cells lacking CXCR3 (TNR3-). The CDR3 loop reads CASSSHSNQPQHF.